This T cell receptor beta chain emerged from a study of STAT5B mutations in CD4+ large granular lymphocyte leukemia. Study-wide results and caveats: No patients shared main leukemic clonotypes, though about 25% appeared at low frequency elsewhere. The CD4+ versus CD8+ T-LGLL clonality difference may reflect limited sample size.

The CDR3 loop spans 14 amino acids. Trimming cost V 1 base and J 3 bases, with 10 bases left between them. Germline loops: CDR1 ENHRY, CDR2 SYGVKD. This was a survey-level run. The method was immunoSEQ multiplex PCR; TCRdb's version includes in-frame clones alone and lacks a portion of them. Of about 33,000 clones listed, approximately 81% were seen once; the top ten hold about 0.3%. Comments on this clone: The antigen is undetermined.

The sequencing input was CD4+ T cells from blood buffy coats. The chain carries TRBV10-3 and TRBJ2-7, with D possibly matching TRBD1 (6 bases). The source of this sequence is a human donor in good health. The CDR3 loop reads CAISELTGNYEQYF. In DNA form, the CDR3 reads TGTGCCATCAGTGAGTTAACAGGGAACTACGAGCAGTACTTC.